This entry concerns a single T cell receptor beta chain. Its antigen is unidentified. The PCR ran on 60 Vbeta and 13 Jbeta primers. Libraries were prepared by immunoSEQ multiplex PCR; TCRdb keeps only in-frame clonotypes and omits some of them. Among around 200,000 clones, 75% to 85% were seen once, and the ten largest hold 2.3%. The entry originates in a study of cytomegalovirus exposure and HLA in healthy donors. Overall study context: Counted in an early data release were some 81 million unique TCRs from HLA-typed donors. Findings and caveats of the study: The listing of roughly 160 TCR beta chains classed them as cytomegalovirus-associated. A previous analysis found most TCR beta V segments productive roughly 87% or roughly 30% of the time.

The V gene's germline CDR1 is SEHNR and CDR2 FQNEAQ (reference sequence). J lost 6 bases, V lost 5 bases, and 8 bases had no gene match. This CDR3 spans 15 amino acids. This sequence originates from a woman between 50 and 59 years old in good health and CMV-seronegative. The sample was PBMCs. The gene calls are TRBV7-9 and TRBJ2-2; the match to TRBD1 covers 8 bases. The CDR3 loop reads CASSPGQGRAGELFF. The CDR3 DNA reads TGTGCCAGCAGCCCAGGACAGGGTCGGGCCGGGGAGCTGTTTTTT.